This T cell receptor beta chain was retrieved from a study of T-cell reconstitution after alpha-beta-depleted transplantation in children. Preparation of the TCRbeta library was carried out with unique molecular identifiers. TCRdb called the PCR reads again in MiXCR, with one record for every CDR3 protein. Among 450,000 to 500,000 distinct CDR3 sequences, around 12% were seen once, and the ten largest hold under 7%. This clonotype has at least ten counts. Germline V gene sequence: CDR1 DFQATT, CDR2 SNEGSKA (reference sequence). V lost 4 bases and J lost 5; bases outside the gene matches: 14. This CDR3 contains 16 residues.

The chain is built from TRBV20-1 and TRBJ2-3; TRBD2 aligns across 8 bases. Specimen: PBMCs from the stem cell graft donor, collected from the stem cell graft. This receptor was identified in a human donor who donated a stem cell graft to a child with combined immunodeficiency. As DNA, the CDR3 is TGCAGTGCTAACATCCCGGGACTAGAGGCGAGAGATACGCAGTATTTT. Its protein product is CSANIPGLEARDTQYF.